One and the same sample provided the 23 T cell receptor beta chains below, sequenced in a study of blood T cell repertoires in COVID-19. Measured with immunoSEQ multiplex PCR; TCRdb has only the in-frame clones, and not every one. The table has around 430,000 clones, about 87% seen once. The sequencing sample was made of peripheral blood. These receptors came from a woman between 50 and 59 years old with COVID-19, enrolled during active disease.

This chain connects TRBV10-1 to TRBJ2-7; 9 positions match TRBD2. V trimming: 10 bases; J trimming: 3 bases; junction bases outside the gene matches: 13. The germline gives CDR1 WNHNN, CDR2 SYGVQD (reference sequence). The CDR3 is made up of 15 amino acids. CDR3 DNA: TGCGCCATCCCGTCTGGTGCGGGGGGGATCTACGAGCAGTACTTC. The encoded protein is CAIPSGAGGIYEQYF.

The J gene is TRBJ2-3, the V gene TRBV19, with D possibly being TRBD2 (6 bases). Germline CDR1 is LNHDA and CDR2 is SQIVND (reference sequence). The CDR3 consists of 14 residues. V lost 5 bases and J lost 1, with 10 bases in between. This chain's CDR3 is CASSSGLRTDTQYF. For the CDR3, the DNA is TGTGCCAGTAGTTCGGGACTTCGCACAGATACGCAGTATTTT.

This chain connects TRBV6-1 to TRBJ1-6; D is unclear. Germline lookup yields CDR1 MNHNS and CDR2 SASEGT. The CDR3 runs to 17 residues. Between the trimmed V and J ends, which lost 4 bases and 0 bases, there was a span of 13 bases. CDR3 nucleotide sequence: TGTGCCAGCAGTGGGCCGGACGGGAGCTCCTATAATTCACCCCTCCACTTT. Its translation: CASSGPDGSSYNSPLHF.

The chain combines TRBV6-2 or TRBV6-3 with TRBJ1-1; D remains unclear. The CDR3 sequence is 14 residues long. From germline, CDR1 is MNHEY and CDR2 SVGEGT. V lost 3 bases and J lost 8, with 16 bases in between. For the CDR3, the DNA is TGTGCCAGCAGTTATAACGGGTCTCCAGAGGAAGCTTTCTTT. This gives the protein CASSYNGSPEEAFF.

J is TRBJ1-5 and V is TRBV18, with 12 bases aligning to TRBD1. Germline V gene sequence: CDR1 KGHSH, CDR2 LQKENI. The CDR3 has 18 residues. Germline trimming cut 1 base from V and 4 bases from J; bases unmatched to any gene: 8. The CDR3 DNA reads TGTGCCAGCTCACCACGGGGGGGACAGGGGGCGCTTAATCAGCCCCAGCATTTT. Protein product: CASSPRGGQGALNQPQHF.

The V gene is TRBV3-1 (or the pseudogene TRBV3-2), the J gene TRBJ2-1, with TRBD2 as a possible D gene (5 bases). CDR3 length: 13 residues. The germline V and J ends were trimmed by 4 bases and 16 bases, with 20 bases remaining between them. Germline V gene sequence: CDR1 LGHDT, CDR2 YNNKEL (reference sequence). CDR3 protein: CASSPGPNGERFF. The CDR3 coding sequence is TGTGCCAGCAGCCCCGGACCTAATGGGGAGCGATTCTTC.

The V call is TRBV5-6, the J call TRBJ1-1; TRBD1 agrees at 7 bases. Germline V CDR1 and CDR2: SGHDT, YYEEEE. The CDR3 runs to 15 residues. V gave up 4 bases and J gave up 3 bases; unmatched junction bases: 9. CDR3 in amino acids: CASSPSRDSYTEAFF. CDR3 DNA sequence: TGTGCCAGCAGCCCATCCCGGGACAGTTACACTGAAGCTTTCTTT. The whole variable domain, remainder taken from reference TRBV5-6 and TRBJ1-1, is DAGVTQSPTHLIKTRGQQVTLRCSPKSGHDTVSWYQQALGQGPQFIFQYYEEEERQRGNFPDRFSGHQFPNYSSELNVNALLLGDSALYLCASSPSRDSYTEAFFGQGTRLTVV.

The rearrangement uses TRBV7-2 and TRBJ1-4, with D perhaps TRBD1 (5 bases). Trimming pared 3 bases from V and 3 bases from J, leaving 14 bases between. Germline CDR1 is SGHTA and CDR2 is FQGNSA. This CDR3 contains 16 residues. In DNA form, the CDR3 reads TGTGCCAGCAGCTTTAACGGGGGTCCCCCTAATGAAAAACTGTTTTTT. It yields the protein CASSFNGGPPNEKLFF.

The CDR3 DNA sequence: TGTGCCACCAGCAGAGATGCCAGGGGGGCTTCACCCCTCCACTTT. Its protein product is CATSRDARGASPLHF. The rearrangement joins TRBV15 to TRBJ1-6, with 7 positions matching TRBD1. V dropped 0 bases and J dropped 9; count of bases not matched to a gene: 5. CDR1 LNHNV and CDR2 YYDKDF come from the germline V gene (reference sequence). CDR3 length: 15 residues.

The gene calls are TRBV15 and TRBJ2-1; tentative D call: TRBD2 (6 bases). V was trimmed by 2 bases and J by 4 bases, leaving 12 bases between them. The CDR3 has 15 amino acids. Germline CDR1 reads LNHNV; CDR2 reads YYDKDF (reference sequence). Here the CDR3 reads CATSRKRGTYNEQFF. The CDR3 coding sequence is TGTGCCACCAGCAGAAAACGGGGGACTTACAATGAGCAGTTCTTC.

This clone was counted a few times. The chain's CDR3 is CSAGPADTQYF. The CDR3 nucleotides are TGCAGTGCTGGCCCTGCAGATACGCAGTATTTT. The rearrangement uses TRBV20-1 and TRBJ2-3, with D uncertain. CDR3 length: 11 amino acids. V was pared by 5 bases and J by 4 bases, with 7 bases between. Germline V CDR1 and CDR2: DFQATT, SNEGSKA (reference sequence).

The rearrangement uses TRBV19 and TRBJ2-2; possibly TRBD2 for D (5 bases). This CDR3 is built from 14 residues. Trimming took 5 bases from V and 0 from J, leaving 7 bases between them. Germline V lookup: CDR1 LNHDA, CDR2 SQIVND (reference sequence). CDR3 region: CASSEGANTGELFF. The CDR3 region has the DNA TGTGCCAGTAGTGAGGGAGCGAACACCGGGGAGCTGTTTTTT.

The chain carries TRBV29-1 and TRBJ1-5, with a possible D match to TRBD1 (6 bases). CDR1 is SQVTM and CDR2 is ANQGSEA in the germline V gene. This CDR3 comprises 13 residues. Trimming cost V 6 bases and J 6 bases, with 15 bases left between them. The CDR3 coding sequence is TGCAGCGTCGTGGCGGGGGCTCGTCAGCCCCAGCATTTT. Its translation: CSVVAGARQPQHF.

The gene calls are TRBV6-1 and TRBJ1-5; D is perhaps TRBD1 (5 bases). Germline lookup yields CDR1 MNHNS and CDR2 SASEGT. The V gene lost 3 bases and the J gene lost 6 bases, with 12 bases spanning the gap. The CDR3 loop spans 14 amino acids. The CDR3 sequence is CASSESGIVQPQHF. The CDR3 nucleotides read TGTGCCAGCAGTGAGTCAGGGATTGTTCAGCCCCAGCATTTT.

CDR3 residues: CASSRGRGDYNEQFF. CDR3 in DNA: TGTGCCAGCAGCCGTGGCAGGGGTGACTACAATGAGCAGTTCTTC. The chain joins TRBV9 to TRBJ2-1, with D possibly TRBD1 on 6 matching bases. CDR1 and CDR2 (germline): SGDLS, YYNGEE. The CDR3 totals 15 residues. V dropped 4 bases and J dropped 3 bases, with 14 bases sitting between them.

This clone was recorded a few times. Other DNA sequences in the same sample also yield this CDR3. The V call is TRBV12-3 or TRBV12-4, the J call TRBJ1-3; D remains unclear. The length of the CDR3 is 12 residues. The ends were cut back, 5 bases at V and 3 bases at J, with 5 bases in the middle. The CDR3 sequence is CASSRGGNTIYF. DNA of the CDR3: TGTGCCAGCAGTCGGGGTGGAAACACCATATATTTT.

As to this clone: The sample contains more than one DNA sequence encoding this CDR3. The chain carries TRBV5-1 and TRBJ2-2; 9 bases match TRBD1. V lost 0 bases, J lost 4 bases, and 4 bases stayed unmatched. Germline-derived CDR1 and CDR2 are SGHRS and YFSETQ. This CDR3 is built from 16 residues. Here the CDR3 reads CASSLAGGQGTGELFF. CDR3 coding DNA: TGCGCCAGCAGCTTGGCCGGGGGACAGGGCACCGGGGAGCTGTTTTTT.

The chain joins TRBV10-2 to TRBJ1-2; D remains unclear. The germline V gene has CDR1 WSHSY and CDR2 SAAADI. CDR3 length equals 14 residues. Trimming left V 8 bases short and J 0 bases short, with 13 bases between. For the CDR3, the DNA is TGCGCCAGCGCAGTATCGACTTCTAACTATGGCTACACCTTC. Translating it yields CASAVSTSNYGYTF.

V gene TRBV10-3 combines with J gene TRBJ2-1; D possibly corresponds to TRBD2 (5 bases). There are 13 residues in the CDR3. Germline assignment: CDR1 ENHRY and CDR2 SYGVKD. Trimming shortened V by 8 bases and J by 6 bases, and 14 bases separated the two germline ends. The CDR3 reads CAIRDGSGNEQFF. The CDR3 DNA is TGTGCCATCCGCGATGGGAGCGGCAATGAGCAGTTCTTC.

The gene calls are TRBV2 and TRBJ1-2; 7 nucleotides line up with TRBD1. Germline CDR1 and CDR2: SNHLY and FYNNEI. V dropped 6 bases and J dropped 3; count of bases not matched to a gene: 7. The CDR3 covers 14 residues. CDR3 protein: CASSPQGNYYGYTF. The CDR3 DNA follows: TGTGCCAGCAGCCCACAGGGGAATTACTATGGCTACACCTTC. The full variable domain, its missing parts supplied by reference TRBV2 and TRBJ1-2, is EPEVTQTPSHQVTQMGQEVILRCVPISNHLYFYWYRQILGQKVEFLVSFYNNEISEKSEIFDDQFSVERPDGSNFTLKIRSTKLEDSAMYFCASSPQGNYYGYTFGSGTRLTVV.

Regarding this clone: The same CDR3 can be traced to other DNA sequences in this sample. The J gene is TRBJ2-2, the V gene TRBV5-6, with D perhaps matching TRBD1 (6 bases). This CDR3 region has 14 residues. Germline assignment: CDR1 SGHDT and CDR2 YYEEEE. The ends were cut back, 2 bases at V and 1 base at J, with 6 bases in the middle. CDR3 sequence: CASSLGGNTGELFF. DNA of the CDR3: TGTGCCAGCAGCTTAGGGGGGAACACCGGGGAGCTGTTTTTT. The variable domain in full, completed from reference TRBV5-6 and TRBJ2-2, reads DAGVTQSPTHLIKTRGQQVTLRCSPKSGHDTVSWYQQALGQGPQFIFQYYEEEERQRGNFPDRFSGHQFPNYSSELNVNALLLGDSALYLCASSLGGNTGELFFGEGSRLTVL.

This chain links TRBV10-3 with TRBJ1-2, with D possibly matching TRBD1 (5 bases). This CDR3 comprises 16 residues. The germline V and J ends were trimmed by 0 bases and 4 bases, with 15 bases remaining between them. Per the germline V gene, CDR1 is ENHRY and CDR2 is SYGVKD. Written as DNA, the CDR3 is TGTGCCATCAGTGAGTCGATCTTTGGGGGGGTCTATGGCTACACCTTC. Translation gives CAISESIFGGVYGYTF.

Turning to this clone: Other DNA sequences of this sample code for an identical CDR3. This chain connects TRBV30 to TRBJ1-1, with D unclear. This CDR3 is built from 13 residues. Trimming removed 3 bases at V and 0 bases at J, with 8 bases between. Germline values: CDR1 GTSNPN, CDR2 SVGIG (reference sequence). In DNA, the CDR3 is TGTGCCTGGAGCGTTGTCCTGAACACTGAAGCTTTCTTT. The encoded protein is CAWSVVLNTEAFF.